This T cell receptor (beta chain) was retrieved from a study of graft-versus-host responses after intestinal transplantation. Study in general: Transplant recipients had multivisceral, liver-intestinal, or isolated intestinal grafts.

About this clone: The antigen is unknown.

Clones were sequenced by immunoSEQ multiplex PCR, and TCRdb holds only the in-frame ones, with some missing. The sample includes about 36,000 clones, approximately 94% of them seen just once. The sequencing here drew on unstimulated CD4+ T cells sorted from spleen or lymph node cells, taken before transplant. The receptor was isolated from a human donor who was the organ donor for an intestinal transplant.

The CDR3 spells CASSVEGTGTEAFF. The CDR3 coding sequence is TGTGCCAGCAGCGTAGAGGGGACGGGAACTGAAGCTTTCTTT. The gene calls are TRBV9 and TRBJ1-1, with D perhaps matching TRBD1 (5 bases). The CDR3 is 14 residues long. Germline-derived CDR1 and CDR2 are SGDLS and YYNGEE. V was cut by 0 bases and J by 5 bases, with 11 bases left in between.